These T cell receptor beta chains were read from a single sample in a study of T cell repertoires in cytomegalovirus infection. TCRdb itself ran the reads through MiXCR, one entry per CDR3 protein. Of 250,000 to 300,000 distinct CDR3 sequences in the sample, around 15% were seen once. The sample taken for sequencing was CD8+ T cells from PBMCs. The source is a human donor in good health (CMV status not recorded). Some clones in this sample may be carry-over from other donors' samples. The CDR3 runs from the conserved cysteine through the conserved F or W. Each record gives: clone size, D gene, V gene, J gene, CDR3 DNA, CDR3 protein. A D gene is named only where the DNA matches it firmly. Expanded clones are given a class, and other clones once, few, many or no size at all.

abundance: NA; d_gene: NA; v_gene: TRBV3-1; j_gene: TRBJ1-1; CDR3nt: TGTGCCAGCAGCCACATTGGCCGGGGCACTGAAGCTTTCTTT; CDR3aa: CASSHIGRGTEAFF
abundance: few; d_gene: TRBD2; v_gene: TRBV12-3/TRBV12-4; j_gene: TRBJ2-2; CDR3nt: TGTGCCAGCAGTTTTTCACTAGCGGGGGGTCGCGATTCGAACACCGGGGAGCTGTTTTTT; CDR3aa: CASSFSLAGGRDSNTGELFF
abundance: few; d_gene: NA; v_gene: TRBV29-1; j_gene: TRBJ2-2; CDR3nt: TGCAGCGCCCTTGTGGCCGGGGAGCTGTTTTTT; CDR3aa: CSALVAGELFF
abundance: few; d_gene: TRBD2; v_gene: TRBV20-1; j_gene: TRBJ2-7; CDR3nt: TGCAGTGCTAGAGATCTCGGGGAGGGACGACTATACGAGCAGTACTTC; CDR3aa: CSARDLGEGRLYEQYF
abundance: many; d_gene: TRBD1; v_gene: TRBV6-2/TRBV6-3; j_gene: TRBJ1-2; CDR3nt: TGTGCCAGCAGTTCTTACAGGGGAACGAACTATGGCTACACCTTC; CDR3aa: CASSSYRGTNYGYTF
abundance: many; d_gene: NA; v_gene: TRBV28; j_gene: TRBJ1-3; CDR3nt: TGTGCCAGCAGTTTCCTCCAGGTTGGAAACACCATATATTTT; CDR3aa: CASSFLQVGNTIYF
abundance: NA; d_gene: NA; v_gene: TRBV2; j_gene: TRBJ2-1; CDR3nt: TGTGCCAGCAGTGACTGGGGCAATGAGCAGTTCTTC; CDR3aa: CASSDWGNEQFF
abundance: many; d_gene: NA; v_gene: TRBV18; j_gene: TRBJ2-1; CDR3nt: TGTGCCAGCTCACGCTCCGACAGGAGCCTCTCCTACAATGAGCAGTTCTTC; CDR3aa: CASSRSDRSLSYNEQFF
abundance: few; d_gene: NA; v_gene: TRBV24-1; j_gene: TRBJ2-5; CDR3nt: TGTGCCACCAGTGATCCGACTCAAGAGACCCAGTACTTC; CDR3aa: CATSDPTQETQYF
abundance: many; d_gene: NA; v_gene: TRBV11-1; j_gene: TRBJ2-3; CDR3nt: TGTGCCAGCAGCTTAGTCGCTAGAAGAGGCACAGATACGCAGTATTTT; CDR3aa: CASSLVARRGTDTQYF
abundance: many; d_gene: NA; v_gene: TRBV6-6; j_gene: TRBJ1-2; CDR3nt: TGTGCCAGCAGTTACCCCCGACCAACCGGGGCCTATGGCTACACCTTC; CDR3aa: CASSYPRPTGAYGYTF
abundance: many; d_gene: NA; v_gene: TRBV2; j_gene: TRBJ2-7; CDR3nt: TGTGCCAGCAGTGGTTTCTACGAGCAGTACTTC; CDR3aa: CASSGFYEQYF
abundance: NA; d_gene: NA; v_gene: TRBV29-1; j_gene: TRBJ2-5; CDR3nt: TGCAGCGTTGAAGATCTAGACGGTCTGGGTCCCTATTACCAAGAGACCCAGTACTTC; CDR3aa: CSVEDLDGLGPYYQETQYF
abundance: many; d_gene: NA; v_gene: TRBV19; j_gene: TRBJ1-1; CDR3nt: TGTGCCAGTAGTACTCAACTCAGGTACCGGGGAACTGAAGCTTTCTTT; CDR3aa: CASSTQLRYRGTEAFF
abundance: many; d_gene: NA; v_gene: TRBV12-3/TRBV12-4; j_gene: TRBJ1-6; CDR3nt: TGTGCCAGCAGCCAGGGACGCCCGGCCCTCCACTTT; CDR3aa: CASSQGRPALHF
abundance: many; d_gene: NA; v_gene: TRBV7-7; j_gene: TRBJ2-3; CDR3nt: TGTGCTAGCAGCTTACACATCGGGGTCGGAGATACGCAGTATTTT; CDR3aa: CASSLHIGVGDTQYF
abundance: NA; d_gene: NA; v_gene: TRBV5-1; j_gene: TRBJ1-1; CDR3nt: TGCGCCAGCAGCTTGGAGTGGAATTGGACTGAAGCTTTCTTT; CDR3aa: CASSLEWNWTEAFF
abundance: many; d_gene: TRBD1; v_gene: TRBV7-2; j_gene: TRBJ1-1; CDR3nt: TGTGCCAGCAGCACCAGGGGGTCGTACACTGAAGCTTTCTTT; CDR3aa: CASSTRGSYTEAFF
abundance: NA; d_gene: TRBD1; v_gene: TRBV12-3/TRBV12-4; j_gene: TRBJ1-5; CDR3nt: TGTGCCAGCAGTTTTGGGACAGGGGTGGGTCAGCCCCAGCATTTT; CDR3aa: CASSFGTGVGQPQHF
abundance: NA; d_gene: TRBD1; v_gene: TRBV25-1; j_gene: TRBJ1-1; CDR3nt: TGTGCCAGCAGTGAATATTTCGGGGACAGATCTACCGCCCCGGGCACTGAAGCTTTCTTT; CDR3aa: CASSEYFGDRSTAPGTEAFF
abundance: NA; d_gene: TRBD1; v_gene: TRBV5-8; j_gene: TRBJ2-3; CDR3nt: TGTGCCAGCAGCTCTGGACAGGGGTGGAGCACAGATACGCAGTATTTT; CDR3aa: CASSSGQGWSTDTQYF
abundance: many; d_gene: TRBD1; v_gene: TRBV2; j_gene: TRBJ1-3; CDR3nt: TGTGCCACCCCGACAGGGACGAGCTCTGGAAACACCATATATTTT; CDR3aa: CATPTGTSSGNTIYF
abundance: NA; d_gene: TRBD1; v_gene: TRBV6-6; j_gene: TRBJ1-3; CDR3nt: TGTGCCAGCAGTTACTCTACAGGGGCCTCTGGAAACACCATATATTTT; CDR3aa: CASSYSTGASGNTIYF
abundance: many; d_gene: NA; v_gene: TRBV7-3; j_gene: TRBJ2-7; CDR3nt: TGTGCCAGCAGCTTAACTGGACAGACCCACGAGCAGTACTTC; CDR3aa: CASSLTGQTHEQYF
abundance: NA; d_gene: TRBD1; v_gene: TRBV9; j_gene: TRBJ2-1; CDR3nt: TGTGCCAGCAGCGAGGGGGCACAGGTATACAATGAGCAGTTCTTC; CDR3aa: CASSEGAQVYNEQFF
abundance: NA; d_gene: TRBD2; v_gene: TRBV7-2; j_gene: TRBJ2-1; CDR3nt: TGTGCCAGCAGCTTAGGGGGGGGGGTTGAGCAGTTCTTC; CDR3aa: CASSLGGGVEQFF
abundance: few; d_gene: NA; v_gene: TRBV6-2/TRBV6-3; j_gene: TRBJ2-1; CDR3nt: TGTGCCAGCAGTACTACACCGAAGCAGTTCTTC; CDR3aa: CASSTTPKQFF
abundance: many; d_gene: NA; v_gene: TRBV11-2; j_gene: TRBJ2-3; CDR3nt: TGTGCCAGCAGCCCCAGCACAGATACGCAGTATTTT; CDR3aa: CASSPSTDTQYF
abundance: many; d_gene: NA; v_gene: TRBV7-9; j_gene: TRBJ1-1; CDR3nt: TGTGCCAGCAGCGGTACAGGGATCCCTGAAGCTTTCTTT; CDR3aa: CASSGTGIPEAFF
abundance: few; d_gene: NA; v_gene: TRBV5-6; j_gene: TRBJ1-2; CDR3nt: TGTGCCAGCACCCTGGGGGCGATTAACTATGGCTACACCTTC; CDR3aa: CASTLGAINYGYTF
abundance: NA; d_gene: NA; v_gene: TRBV5-1; j_gene: TRBJ1-2; CDR3nt: TGCGCCAGCAGCCCCACCGGGAATTTCTATGGCTACACCTTC; CDR3aa: CASSPTGNFYGYTF
abundance: many; d_gene: TRBD2; v_gene: TRBV7-6; j_gene: TRBJ2-1; CDR3nt: TGTGCCAGCAGCCCCCGTGCAGGAGCGGGGGGGCACGGCAATGAGCAGTTCTTC; CDR3aa: CASSPRAGAGGHGNEQFF
abundance: many; d_gene: NA; v_gene: TRBV27; j_gene: TRBJ1-1; CDR3nt: TGTGCCAGCAGTTTTGGCAGGGAGGCTGAAGCTTTCTTT; CDR3aa: CASSFGREAEAFF
abundance: NA; d_gene: TRBD2; v_gene: TRBV6-8; j_gene: TRBJ2-3; CDR3nt: TGTGCCAGCAGTTACGGTCCTAGCGGGGGTGCAGATACGCAGTATTTT; CDR3aa: CASSYGPSGGADTQYF
abundance: many; d_gene: NA; v_gene: TRBV4-1; j_gene: TRBJ1-1; CDR3nt: TGCGCCAGCAGTCACGCACCGGGACAACTAAACACTGAAGCTTTCTTT; CDR3aa: CASSHAPGQLNTEAFF
abundance: few; d_gene: NA; v_gene: TRBV7-8; j_gene: TRBJ1-1; CDR3nt: TGTGCCAGCAGCCTATGGGACATAAGGACTGAAGCTTTCTTT; CDR3aa: CASSLWDIRTEAFF
abundance: NA; d_gene: TRBD1; v_gene: TRBV3-1; j_gene: TRBJ1-1; CDR3nt: TGTGCCAGCAGCCACGCTCAGGGGGTCCCCACTGAAGCTTTCTTT; CDR3aa: CASSHAQGVPTEAFF
abundance: many; d_gene: NA; v_gene: TRBV7-9; j_gene: TRBJ2-1; CDR3nt: TGTGCCAGCAGCTTAGCGGAGACAGAAGAATCCTACAATGAGCAGTTCTTC; CDR3aa: CASSLAETEESYNEQFF
abundance: few; d_gene: NA; v_gene: TRBV7-3; j_gene: TRBJ2-3; CDR3nt: TGTGCCAGCAGCTTAAATCTGGGGGCGGACGGTACGCAGTATTTT; CDR3aa: CASSLNLGADGTQYF
abundance: few; d_gene: TRBD1; v_gene: TRBV6-1; j_gene: TRBJ2-3; CDR3nt: TGTGCCAGCAGTTATGGGGACAGGGTCTTTGATACGCAGTATTTT; CDR3aa: CASSYGDRVFDTQYF
abundance: many; d_gene: NA; v_gene: TRBV12-3/TRBV12-4; j_gene: TRBJ1-1; CDR3nt: TGTGCCAGCAGTTTACCGGGATCTGAAGCTTTCTTT; CDR3aa: CASSLPGSEAFF
abundance: NA; d_gene: TRBD1; v_gene: TRBV5-1; j_gene: TRBJ2-7; CDR3nt: TGCGCCAGCAGCACAAGGACAGGGGACGAGCAGTACTTC; CDR3aa: CASSTRTGDEQYF
abundance: NA; d_gene: TRBD1; v_gene: TRBV20-1; j_gene: TRBJ1-6; CDR3nt: TGCAGTGCTAGGGGTGGACAGGAGGGTTGGAATTCACCCCTCCACTTT; CDR3aa: CSARGGQEGWNSPLHF
abundance: many; d_gene: NA; v_gene: TRBV11-2; j_gene: TRBJ1-6; CDR3nt: TGTGCCAGCAGCTTAGGGGTGTGGAAAGGGAGGGGTTCACCCCTCCACTTT; CDR3aa: CASSLGVWKGRGSPLHF
abundance: few; d_gene: NA; v_gene: TRBV28; j_gene: TRBJ1-4; CDR3nt: TGTGCCAGCGGATTCTGGGGGGGTGGTGAAAAACTGTTTTTT; CDR3aa: CASGFWGGGEKLFF
abundance: many; d_gene: TRBD2; v_gene: TRBV7-2; j_gene: TRBJ2-5; CDR3nt: TGTGCCAGCAGCGCCTACTGGTCTAGCGGGGGGGCCCGTGGCCAAGAGACCCAGTACTTC; CDR3aa: CASSAYWSSGGARGQETQYF
abundance: many; d_gene: TRBD2; v_gene: TRBV7-2; j_gene: TRBJ2-2; CDR3nt: TGTGCCAGCAGCTTAGTATTTGGGACTAGCGGTCCCACCGGGGAGCTGTTTTTT; CDR3aa: CASSLVFGTSGPTGELFF
abundance: many; d_gene: NA; v_gene: TRBV11-2; j_gene: TRBJ1-6; CDR3nt: TGTGCCAGCAGCACCGGGCCGCGGGCCTTGTATAATTCACCCCTCCACTTT; CDR3aa: CASSTGPRALYNSPLHF
abundance: many; d_gene: TRBD1; v_gene: TRBV7-2; j_gene: TRBJ2-7; CDR3nt: TGTGCCAGCAGCTCCGACAGGGTTAGCTCCTACGAGCAGTACTTC; CDR3aa: CASSSDRVSSYEQYF
abundance: many; d_gene: TRBD1; v_gene: TRBV7-9; j_gene: TRBJ1-2; CDR3nt: TGTGCCAGCAGCAACGGACAGGTTAACTATGGCTACACCTTC; CDR3aa: CASSNGQVNYGYTF
abundance: NA; d_gene: TRBD2; v_gene: TRBV20-1; j_gene: TRBJ2-1; CDR3nt: TGCAGTGCTAGAGAACTAGCGGGGTGGGGGAATGAGCAGTTCTTC; CDR3aa: CSARELAGWGNEQFF